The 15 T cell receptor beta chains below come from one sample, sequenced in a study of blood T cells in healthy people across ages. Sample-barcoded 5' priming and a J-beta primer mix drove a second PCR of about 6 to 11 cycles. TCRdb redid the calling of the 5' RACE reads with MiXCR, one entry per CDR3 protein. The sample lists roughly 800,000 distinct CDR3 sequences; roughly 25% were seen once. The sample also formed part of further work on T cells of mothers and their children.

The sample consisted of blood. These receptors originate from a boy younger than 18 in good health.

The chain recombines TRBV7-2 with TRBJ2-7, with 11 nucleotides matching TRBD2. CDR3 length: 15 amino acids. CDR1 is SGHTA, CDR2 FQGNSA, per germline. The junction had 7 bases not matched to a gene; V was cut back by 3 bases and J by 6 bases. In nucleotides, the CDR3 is TGTGCCAGCAGCTTCATAGCGGGAGGGGGAGTCGAGCAGTACTTC. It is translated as CASSFIAGGGVEQYF.

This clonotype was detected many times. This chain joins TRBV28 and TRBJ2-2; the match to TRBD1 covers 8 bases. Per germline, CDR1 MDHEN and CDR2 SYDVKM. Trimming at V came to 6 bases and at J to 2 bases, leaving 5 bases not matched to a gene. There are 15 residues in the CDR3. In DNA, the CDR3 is TGTGCCAGCAGCCCCGACAGGGGTAACACCGGGGAGCTGTTTTTT. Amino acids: CASSPDRGNTGELFF.

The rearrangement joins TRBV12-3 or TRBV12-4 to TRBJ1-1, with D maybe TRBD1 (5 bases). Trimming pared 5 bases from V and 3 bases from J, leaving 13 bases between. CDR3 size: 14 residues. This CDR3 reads CASSMGTWDTEAFF. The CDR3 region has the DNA TGTGCCAGCAGTATGGGGACGTGGGACACTGAAGCTTTCTTT.

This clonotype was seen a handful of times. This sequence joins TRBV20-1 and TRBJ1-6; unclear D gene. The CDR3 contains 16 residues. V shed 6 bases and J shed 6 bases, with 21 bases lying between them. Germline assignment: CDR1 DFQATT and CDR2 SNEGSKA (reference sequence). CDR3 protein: CSALYLALGSNSPLHF. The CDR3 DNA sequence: TGCAGTGCACTTTATTTGGCCTTGGGGTCTAATTCACCCCTCCACTTT.

The CDR3 nucleotides are TGTGCCAGCAGCTTAACCGGGACTGGCGCGACAGATACGCAGTATTTT. Translated: CASSLTGTGATDTQYF. The V call is TRBV7-2, the J call TRBJ2-3; tentatively, D is TRBD2 (6 bases). Per the germline V gene, CDR1 is SGHTA and CDR2 is FQGNSA. Trimming cost V 2 bases and J 3 bases, with 15 bases left between them. The CDR3 is 16 amino acids.

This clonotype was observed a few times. The CDR3, as DNA: TGTGCCAGCAGTGGGGAGGGTAGTGAAGCTTTCTTT. Translation gives CASSGEGSEAFF. The rearrangement uses TRBV2 and TRBJ1-1; D not resolved. Between the trimmed V and J ends, which lost 4 bases and 7 bases, there was a span of 10 bases. The CDR3 has 12 residues. Germline V lookup: CDR1 SNHLY, CDR2 FYNNEI.

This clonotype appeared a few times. The CDR3 loop is CSVEGQIGAFF. The CDR3 bases are TGCAGCGTAGAGGGACAGATCGGGGCTTTCTTT. The rearrangement uses TRBV29-1 and TRBJ1-1; 7 bases match TRBD1. The CDR3 spans 11 residues. V was pared by 6 bases and J by 11 bases, with 9 bases of the junction left unmatched. Looked up from germline, CDR1 is SQVTM and CDR2 is ANQGSEA.

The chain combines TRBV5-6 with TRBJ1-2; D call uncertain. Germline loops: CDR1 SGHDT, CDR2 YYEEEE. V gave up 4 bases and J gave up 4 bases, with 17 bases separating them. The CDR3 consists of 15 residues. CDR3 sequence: CASSAPGYSTYGYTF. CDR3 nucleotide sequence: TGTGCCAGCAGCGCACCCGGGTATTCGACCTATGGCTACACCTTC.

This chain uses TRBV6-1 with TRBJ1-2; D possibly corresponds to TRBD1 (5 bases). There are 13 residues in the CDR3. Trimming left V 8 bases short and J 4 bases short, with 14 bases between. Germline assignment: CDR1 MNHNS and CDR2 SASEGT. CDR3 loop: CASSMGPLYGYTF. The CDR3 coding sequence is TGTGCCAGCTCGATGGGACCGCTCTATGGCTACACCTTC.

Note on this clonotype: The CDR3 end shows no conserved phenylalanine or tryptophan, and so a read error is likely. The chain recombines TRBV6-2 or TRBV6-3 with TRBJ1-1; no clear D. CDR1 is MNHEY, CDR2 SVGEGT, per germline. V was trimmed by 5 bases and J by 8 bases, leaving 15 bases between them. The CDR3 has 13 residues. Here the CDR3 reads CASSVVGAEEAFL. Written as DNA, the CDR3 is TGTGCCAGCAGTGTGGTCGGAGCTGAGGAAGCTTTCCTT.

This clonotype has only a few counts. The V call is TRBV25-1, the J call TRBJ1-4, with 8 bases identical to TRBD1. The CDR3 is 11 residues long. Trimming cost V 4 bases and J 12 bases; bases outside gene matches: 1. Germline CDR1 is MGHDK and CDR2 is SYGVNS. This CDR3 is CASSGDRQLFF. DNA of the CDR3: TGTGCCAGCAGTGGGGACAGGCAACTGTTTTTT.

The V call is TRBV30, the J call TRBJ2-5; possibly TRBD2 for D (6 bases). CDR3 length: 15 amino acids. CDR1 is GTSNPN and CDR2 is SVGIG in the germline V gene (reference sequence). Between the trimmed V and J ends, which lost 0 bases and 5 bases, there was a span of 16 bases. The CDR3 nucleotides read TGTGCCTGGAGTGTACGCGGGGCTTTCGCGGAGACCCAGTACTTC. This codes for CAWSVRGAFAETQYF. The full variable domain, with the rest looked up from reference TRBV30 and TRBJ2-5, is SQTIHQWPATLVQPVGSPLSLECTVEGTSNPNLYWYRQAAGRGLQLLFYSVGIGQISSEVPQNLSASRPQDRQFILSSKKLLLSDSGFYLCAWSVRGAFAETQYFGPGTRLLVL.

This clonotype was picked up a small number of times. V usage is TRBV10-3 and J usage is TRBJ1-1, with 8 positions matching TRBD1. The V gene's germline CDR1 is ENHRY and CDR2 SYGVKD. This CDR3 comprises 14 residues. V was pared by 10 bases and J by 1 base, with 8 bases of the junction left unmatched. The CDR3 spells CATRSTGENTEAFF. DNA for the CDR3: TGTGCCACTAGATCGACAGGGGAGAACACTGAAGCTTTCTTT.

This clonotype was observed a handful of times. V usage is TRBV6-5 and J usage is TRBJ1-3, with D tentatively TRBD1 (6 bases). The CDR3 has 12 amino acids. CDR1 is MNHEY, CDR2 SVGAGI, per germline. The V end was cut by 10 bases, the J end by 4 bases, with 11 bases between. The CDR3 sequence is CATLDRGNTIYF. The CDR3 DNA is TGTGCCACTCTGGACAGAGGAAACACCATATATTTT.

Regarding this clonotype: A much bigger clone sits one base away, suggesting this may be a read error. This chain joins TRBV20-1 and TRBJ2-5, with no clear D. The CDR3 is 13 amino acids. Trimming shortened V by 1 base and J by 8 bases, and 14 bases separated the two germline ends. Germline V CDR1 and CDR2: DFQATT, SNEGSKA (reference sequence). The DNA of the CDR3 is TGCAGTGCTAGAGCGACTCTCCTGACAACCCAGTACTTC. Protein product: CSARATLLTTQYF.